This T cell receptor beta chain appears in the sequencing data of a study of blood T cell repertoires in COVID-19. Study-wide background: Both acute and convalescent COVID-19 samples were obtained from the United States, Italy and Spain. T cells, B-cell-depleted T cells, or PBMCs provided the cDNA or gDNA that served as material.

The length of the CDR3 is 16 residues. V was clipped by 2 bases and J by 5 bases; unmatched bases: 9. Germline CDR1 reads SGHNT; CDR2 reads YYREEE (reference sequence). In the authors' methods: From reference gene primer amplification, estimates of nucleated cell counts were derived. This table comes from immunoSEQ multiplex PCR, and its TCRdb copy is limited to in-frame clones, with some not included. V, J and clone size derive from that table, while D and trimming were established from the DNA sequence. The data contain roughly 72,000 clones, more than 65% of them singletons. Sequencing used peripheral blood. This TCR was sampled from an elderly woman with active or convalescent COVID-19. The V gene is TRBV5-4, the J gene TRBJ2-5, with 10 bases fitting TRBD2. CDR3 region: CASSLASGGAYETQYF. The DNA of the CDR3 is TGTGCCAGCAGCTTAGCAAGCGGGGGGGCGTATGAGACCCAGTACTTC.